Following are 28 T cell receptor beta chains from one sample sequenced in a study of CD8 T cells in Susac syndrome. Reverse transcription of roughly 0.5 to 1 ug RNA was carried out with random hexamers. TCRdb used MiXCR to reprocess the immunoSEQ multiplex PCR reads, holding one entry per CDR3 protein. The data hold about 140,000 distinct CDR3 sequences, with approximately 96% observed a single time. The specimen sequenced was CD4+ T cells from PBMCs. Receptor source: a human donor with multiple sclerosis.

The V call is TRBV3-1, the J call TRBJ2-7; D possibly corresponds to TRBD2 (5 bases). Per the germline V gene, CDR1 is LGHDT and CDR2 is YNNKEL (reference sequence). Deletions cut 5 bases from V and 2 bases from J, with 16 bases between. The CDR3 runs 15 residues. The CDR3 nucleotides read TGTGCCAGCAGCTCAGAGGGCAGGAGGCCCTACGAGCAGTACTTC. Amino acid sequence: CASSSEGRRPYEQYF.

The chain has TRBV30 and TRBJ2-7; D possibly corresponds to TRBD1 (5 bases). The CDR3 runs to 15 residues. Per the germline V gene, CDR1 is GTSNPN and CDR2 is SVGIG (reference sequence). Trimming pared 2 bases from V and 1 base from J, leaving 15 bases between. The CDR3 coding sequence is TGTGCCTGGAGTATGGGGCAGGGATCGTCCTACGAGCAGTACTTC. It translates to CAWSMGQGSSYEQYF.

The CDR3 loop is CATSRDGLAGGDTQYF. DNA of the CDR3: TGTGCCACCAGCAGAGATGGGCTAGCGGGAGGAGATACGCAGTATTTT. The V gene is TRBV15, the J gene TRBJ2-3, with 11 nucleotides matching TRBD2. In germline, CDR1 is LNHNV, CDR2 YYDKDF (reference sequence). Trimming cost V 0 bases and J 5 bases; bases outside gene matches: 4. The CDR3 totals 16 residues. The full variable domain, completed using reference TRBV15 and TRBJ2-3, is DAMVIQNPRYQVTQFGKPVTLSCSQTLNHNVMYWYQQKSSQAPKLLFHYYDKDFNNEADTPDNFQSRRPNTSFCFLDIRSPGLGDTAMYLCATSRDGLAGGDTQYFGPGTRLTVL.

V and J are TRBV5-1 and TRBJ2-2; D assignment may be TRBD1 or TRBD2 (6 bases each). This CDR3 comprises 15 residues. The germline gives CDR1 SGHRS, CDR2 YFSETQ. V gave up 3 bases and J gave up 3 bases, with 12 bases separating them. The CDR3 DNA follows: TGCGCCAGCAGCTCAGGGGACTGGGACACCGGGGAGCTGTTTTTT. This codes for CASSSGDWDTGELFF.

The chain combines TRBV28 with TRBJ2-7, with a weak D call TRBD1 (6 bases). Germline lookup yields CDR1 MDHEN and CDR2 SYDVKM. This CDR3 has 13 residues. V was clipped by 1 base and J by 8 bases, with 12 bases between them. The CDR3 here is CASSLFGQLKQYF. CDR3 bases: TGTGCCAGCAGTTTATTCGGACAGCTGAAGCAGTACTTC.

CDR3 protein: CASSIGGGLQETQYF. In nucleotides, the CDR3 is TGTGCCAGTAGTATAGGAGGGGGCTTACAAGAGACCCAGTACTTC. The chain carries TRBV19 and TRBJ2-5, with 7 bases fitting TRBD1. Germline V gives CDR1 LNHDA, CDR2 SQIVND (reference sequence). The CDR3 sequence is 15 residues long. V trimming: 1 base; J trimming: 2 bases; junction bases outside the gene matches: 4.

The table lists this clonotype with a count of one. V and J are TRBV5-1 and TRBJ2-7, with TRBD2 identical over 7 bases. This CDR3 contains 15 residues. Trimming cost V 1 base and J 4 bases; bases outside gene matches: 8. CDR1 SGHRS and CDR2 YFSETQ come from the germline V gene. The CDR3 DNA is TGCGCCAGCAGCTTGATATCGGGAGGCCAATACGAGCAGTACTTC. Protein: CASSLISGGQYEQYF.

The chain recombines TRBV20-1 with TRBJ2-1; possible D gene TRBD2, 6 bases. Looked up from germline, CDR1 is DFQATT and CDR2 is SNEGSKA (reference sequence). V gave up 0 bases and J gave up 11 bases, with 11 bases separating them. The CDR3 is 12 amino acids. The CDR3: CSARDLRDQQFF. In DNA, the CDR3 is TGCAGTGCTAGAGATTTGCGGGACCAGCAGTTCTTC.

The chain is built from TRBV29-1 and TRBJ1-2, with 9 bases matching TRBD1. The CDR3 extends over 13 amino acids. J gave up 3 bases and V 5 bases, and 4 bases lay outside the gene matches. In germline, CDR1 is SQVTM, CDR2 ANQGSEA. The CDR3 loop reads CSVPDRGDYGYTF. The CDR3 DNA reads TGCAGCGTTCCCGACAGGGGGGACTATGGCTACACCTTC.

The genes are TRBV9 and TRBJ2-7; 8 bases are shared with TRBD2. Trimming removed 10 bases from V and 1 base from J; junction bases left unmatched: 10. The CDR3 sequence is 14 residues long. Germline lookup yields CDR1 SGDLS and CDR2 YYNGEE. The CDR3 DNA reads TGTGCCGGACGGCGGGGGGTTAGGTCCTACGAGCAGTACTTC. It is translated as CAGRRGVRSYEQYF.

The genes are TRBV20-1 and TRBJ2-7; a possible D gene is TRBD2 (5 bases). V lost 4 bases to trimming and J lost 2 bases, with 9 bases between them. The CDR3 runs 12 residues. Germline CDR1 DFQATT, CDR2 SNEGSKA (reference sequence). The CDR3 loop is CSAIANTYEQYF. Written as DNA, the CDR3 is TGCAGTGCTATAGCGAATACCTACGAGCAGTACTTC.

This chain connects TRBV4-2 to TRBJ2-3; no firm D call. Trimming took off 3 bases at V and 1 base at J, with 5 bases between the two ends. This CDR3 spans 13 amino acids. In germline, CDR1 is LGHNA, CDR2 YNFKEQ. The CDR3 protein is CASSQDRTDTQYF. As DNA, the CDR3 is TGTGCCAGCAGCCAGGACCGCACAGATACGCAGTATTTT.

The gene calls are TRBV24-1 and TRBJ2-2; perhaps D is TRBD1 or TRBD2 (5 bases each). The CDR3 runs 13 residues. CDR1 and CDR2 from the germline V gene are KGHDR and SFDVKD. Between the trimmed V and J ends, which lost 7 bases and 5 bases, there was a span of 10 bases. This CDR3 reads CATRGTPTGELFF. CDR3 bases: TGTGCCACCAGAGGGACCCCAACCGGGGAGCTGTTTTTT.

The CDR3 DNA follows: TGTGCCAGCAGCGGGACCGGGACAGGCTACTATGGCTACACCTTC. Protein: CASSGTGTGYYGYTF. The chain employs TRBV7-2 and TRBJ1-2; 8 nucleotides match TRBD1. This CDR3 is 15 amino acids long. V was clipped by 5 bases and J by 3 bases; unmatched bases: 8. Per the germline V gene, CDR1 is SGHTA and CDR2 is FQGNSA.

This chain links TRBV29-1 with TRBJ2-3, with 8 bases lining up with TRBD1. CDR1 SQVTM and CDR2 ANQGSEA come from the germline V gene. The length of the CDR3 is 13 residues. V was pared by 5 bases and J by 3 bases, with 4 bases of the junction left unmatched. The CDR3, as DNA: TGCAGCGTTATGGACAGGGCTACAGATACGCAGTATTTT. Its translation is CSVMDRATDTQYF.

The chain carries TRBV19 and TRBJ1-4; perhaps TRBD1 as D (5 bases). This CDR3 is 14 amino acids long. Germline V gives CDR1 LNHDA, CDR2 SQIVND (reference sequence). Between the trimmed V and J ends, which lost 4 bases and 11 bases, there was a span of 17 bases. The CDR3 DNA sequence: TGTGCCAGTAGTACGACAGACCGTCCGGTTAAACTGTTTTTT. Its translation: CASSTTDRPVKLFF.

The chain has TRBV20-1 and TRBJ2-5; D not certain. The CDR3 has 12 residues. Per the germline V gene, CDR1 is DFQATT and CDR2 is SNEGSKA (reference sequence). V shed 6 bases and J shed 2 bases, with 10 bases lying between them. CDR3 loop: CSAGYGQETQYF. CDR3 coding DNA: TGCAGTGCAGGGTACGGGCAAGAGACCCAGTACTTC.

The rearrangement joins TRBV3-1 to TRBJ2-7; 7 bases fit TRBD1. The CDR3 is 15 residues long. The germline V gene has CDR1 LGHDT and CDR2 YNNKEL (reference sequence). The V segment lost 0 bases and the J segment 7 bases; nucleotides outside the gene matches: 9. The CDR3 here is CASSQERQGLREQYF. In nucleotides, the CDR3 is TGTGCCAGCAGCCAAGAAAGACAGGGCTTGAGGGAGCAGTACTTC.

The V gene is TRBV12-3 or TRBV12-4, the J gene TRBJ2-3; TRBD2 agrees at 8 bases. The trim removed 5 bases at V and 1 base at J, leaving 5 bases unmatched. This CDR3 is built from 15 residues. CDR3 in amino acids: CASSLTSGRTDTQYF. CDR3 DNA: TGTGCCAGCAGTCTTACTAGCGGCCGCACAGATACGCAGTATTTT.

The CDR3 spells CASSERWTYGYTF. Here the CDR3 DNA reads TGTGCCAGCAGTGAAAGGTGGACCTATGGCTACACCTTC. The V gene is TRBV6-1, the J gene TRBJ1-2; D unresolved. Trimming stripped 2 bases from V and 4 bases from J, with 8 bases between. CDR1 MNHNS and CDR2 SASEGT come from the germline V gene. The CDR3 consists of 13 residues.

The CDR3 loop is CASTRTGDSGNTIYF. CDR3 DNA: TGTGCCAGCACCCGGACAGGGGACAGTGGAAACACCATATATTTT. The chain combines TRBV12-3 or TRBV12-4 with TRBJ1-3; 9 bases match TRBD1. The CDR3 covers 15 residues. The V segment lost 7 bases and the J segment 3 bases; nucleotides outside the gene matches: 7.

J is TRBJ2-5 and V is TRBV20-1; the match to TRBD2 covers 13 bases. V lost 5 bases, J lost 4 bases, and 10 bases stayed unmatched. This CDR3 has 16 residues. Per the germline V gene, CDR1 is DFQATT and CDR2 is SNEGSKA (reference sequence). In nucleotides, the CDR3 is TGCAGTGCTTCACTAGCGGGGGGGCCGCCCCGAGAGACCCAGTACTTC. Amino acids: CSASLAGGPPRETQYF.

The gene calls are TRBV9 and TRBJ1-6; unclear D gene. Germline V gene lookup returns CDR1 SGDLS and CDR2 YYNGEE. The ends were cut back, 3 bases at V and 7 bases at J, with 5 bases in the middle. The CDR3 length is 12 residues. This CDR3 reads CASSAQNSPLHF. Written as DNA, the CDR3 is TGTGCCAGCAGCGCTCAAAATTCACCCCTCCACTTT.

This clonotype was seen once. The chain employs TRBV6-5 and TRBJ2-7, with a weak D call TRBD2 (6 bases). CDR3 size: 15 residues. V lost 11 bases, J lost 1 base, and 21 bases lay in between. Germline V gene sequence: CDR1 MNHEY, CDR2 SVGAGI. The CDR3 nucleotides are TGTGCCGGGACTTGCGATGGGAATTATTCCTACGAGCAGTACTTC. It translates to CAGTCDGNYSYEQYF.

The table lists this clonotype with a count of one. The gene calls are TRBV3-1 and TRBJ1-6; a possible D gene is TRBD1 (5 bases). Deletions cut 4 bases from V and 6 bases from J, with 13 bases between. The germline V gene has CDR1 LGHDT and CDR2 YNNKEL (reference sequence). The CDR3 consists of 15 residues. The CDR3 region has the DNA TGTGCCAGCAGCCTGACCGACAGTCCTAATTCACCCCTCCACTTT. Translation: CASSLTDSPNSPLHF.

This chain links TRBV9 with TRBJ2-7; D may be TRBD2 (5 bases). With 7 bases removed from V and 5 bases from J, the gap between germline ends came to 16 bases. The CDR3 spans 13 residues. Germline lookup yields CDR1 SGDLS and CDR2 YYNGEE. The DNA of the CDR3 is TGTGCCAGCGGATCAACTAGTTCCCACGAGCAGTACTTC. Protein: CASGSTSSHEQYF.

The chain employs TRBV19 and TRBJ2-7; D could derive from TRBD1 or TRBD2 (5 bases each). V was clipped by 3 bases and J by 7 bases, with 19 bases between them. From germline, CDR1 is LNHDA and CDR2 SQIVND (reference sequence). The CDR3 has 15 amino acids. In DNA form, the CDR3 reads TGTGCCAGTAGTATGATTGGGTACGGGGCGATTGAGCAGTACTTC. This translates into CASSMIGYGAIEQYF. The variable domain in full, with the rest retrieved from reference TRBV19 and TRBJ2-7, is DGGITQSPKYLFRKEGQNVTLSCEQNLNHDAMYWYRQDPGQGLRLIYYSQIVNDFQKGDIAEGYSVSREKKESFPLTVTSAQKNPTAFYLCASSMIGYGAIEQYFGPGTRLTVT.

This clonotype was recorded only once. The chain employs TRBV20-1 and TRBJ2-3, with 8 positions matching TRBD1. The CDR3 runs to 17 residues. The V segment lost 6 bases and the J segment 4 bases; nucleotides outside the gene matches: 18. Looked up from germline, CDR1 is DFQATT and CDR2 is SNEGSKA (reference sequence). The chain's CDR3 is CSAIDEVTGAGSDTQYF. CDR3 nucleotide sequence: TGCAGTGCCATCGATGAGGTGACAGGGGCCGGGTCAGATACGCAGTATTTT.